This T cell receptor (beta chain) stems from a study of tumor-infiltrating lymphocytes in primary liver carcinoma (dated by TCRdb to 2016 to 2017). Background for the entire study: Hepatocellular carcinoma (four) or combined HCC and intrahepatic cholangiocarcinoma (one) was present in the five patients, who were three men and two women aged 30 to 69 years. A total of 35 specimens from 5 patients, comprising some 25 tumor regions, 5 adjacent noncancerous liver tissues and 5 peripheral blood samples, were covered by TCRbeta repertoire sequencing. Technical replicate repertoires showed high reproducibility, with mean shared-clone rates about 0.91 and correlation coefficients above 0.98. Across five regions of each liver tumor, along with adjacent normal tissue and blood, the study brought together TCRbeta repertoire sequencing, expression microarrays and whole-exome sequencing. The five patients had tumors of stage T1-T3 N0M0, with maximum diameters ranging from roughly 4.2 to 11 cm. To link TCRbeta repertoire diversity to the local molecular phenotype, the approximately 24 tumor region samples were profiled with Agilent mRNA microarrays. Roughly 3.65 to 8 million productive TCRbeta reads were obtained per sample, and no significant difference in read depth was found between tissue types. The paper as a whole reports these results and caveats: Only about 7.5-25% of top clones were found in all five regions of a tumor, suggesting spatial heterogeneity of tumor-infiltrating T cells. The top 250 clones made up a significantly larger repertoire fraction in tumors than in blood (p = 0.039). Repertoire overlap was found to be higher between tumor regions (mean about 36%) than between tumor-adjacent (roughly 17%) or tumor-blood (roughly 15%) pairs, consistent with antigen-driven expansion. The study included only four to six patients, and the authors note findings should be validated in a larger study. Comparison of CD4+ and CD8+ T cell repertoires was precluded by the use of bulk unsorted samples. Only the TCR beta chain was sequenced, so true repertoire diversity is likely underestimated because unpaired alpha chains were not captured.

This clonotype was observed a handful of times. Its antigen target is currently unknown. One base away there is no much larger clone; base qualities are not given. From the germline V gene (reference sequence), CDR1 is LNHDA and CDR2 is SQIVND. There are 15 amino acids in the CDR3, from cysteine to phenylalanine inclusive. The read is trimmed to its CDR3 DNA, 45 bases read in frame from base 1. After removal of 5 bases from V and 0 bases from J, the junction retains 5 bases not matched to a gene. Total RNA and DNA were co-extracted from about 19-30 mg of bulk tissue with the AllPrep DNA/RNA mini kit, without cell sorting. Surgical resection was performed in China between late 2015 and March 2016 on about 5 patients with histopathologically diagnosed primary liver carcinoma. At the time of sampling, the patients were treatment-naive and had chronic HBV infection. Each tumor was sampled at five spatially separated regions: the superior, inferior, left-lateral and right-lateral poles and the tumor centre. According to histology, viable tumor cells made up more than 75% of every tumor sample. Fresh tumor and adjacent tissue pieces were bisected; one half was stored in RNAlater at -80°C, the other sent for histology.

A constant-region primer and ProtoScript II reverse transcriptase were used to reverse-transcribe TCRbeta-specific cDNA from roughly 500 ng total RNA. The TCRbeta libraries were prepared through three rounds of nested multiplex PCR following a slightly modified ARM-PCR procedure. Each of the first two PCR rounds ran for about 10 cycles and used multiplex TRBV1-TRBV30 forward primers together with a Cbeta reverse primer. Sample barcodes and Illumina adapters were added in a final 25-cycle PCR with Deep VentR polymerase. Before sequencing, amplicons of 200-500 bp were gel-purified using a QIAquick gel extraction kit. The TCRbeta amplicons were sequenced with 250-bp paired-end reads on an Illumina HiSeq 2500. As for the authors' bioinformatics: Reads were quality-trimmed with Trimmomatic v0.33, and paired reads were merged with FLASH v1.2.11 to recover full CDR3 sequences. V, D and J germline segments were assigned to the rearranged TCRbeta sequences by MiGEC v1.2.1b. VDJtools v1.0.0 computed clonotype statistics and Shannon-Wiener diversity indices. To reduce sampling bias, subsequent analyses other than the diversity analysis used only the 250 most abundant clonotypes in each sample. TCRdb reworked the public reads: Q25 trimming with fastp, MiXCR clone assembly, productive beta chains retained. Entries that share a CDR3 protein sequence are merged under the most common genes and DNA. TCRdb's processing, not the study's, gives the V and J calls here. The sample contains about 190,000 distinct CDR3 sequences, 70% to 90% of them found a single time. Of the sample, about a sixth is held by the ten largest clones.

Rearrangement joined TRBV19 to TRBJ2-3, and TRBD2 aligns with 7 junction nucleotides. The sample taken for sequencing was tumor tissue from primary liver carcinoma. This receptor was identified in a man in his forties or fifties with primary liver carcinoma and hepatitis B virus infection. The nucleotides read TGTGCCAGTAGTCCCATCGGGGGGAGCACAGATACGCAGTATTTT. This sequence encodes CASSPIGGSTDTQYF.